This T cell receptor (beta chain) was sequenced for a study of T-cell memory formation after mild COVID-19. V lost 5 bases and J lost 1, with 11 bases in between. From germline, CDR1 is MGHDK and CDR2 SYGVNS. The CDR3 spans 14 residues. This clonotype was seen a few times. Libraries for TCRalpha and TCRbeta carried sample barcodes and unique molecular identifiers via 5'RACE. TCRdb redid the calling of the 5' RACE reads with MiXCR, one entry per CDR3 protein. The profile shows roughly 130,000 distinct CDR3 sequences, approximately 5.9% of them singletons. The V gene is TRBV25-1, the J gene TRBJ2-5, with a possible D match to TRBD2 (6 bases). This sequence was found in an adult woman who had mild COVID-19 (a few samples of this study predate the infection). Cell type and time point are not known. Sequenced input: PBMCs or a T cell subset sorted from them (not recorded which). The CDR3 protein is CASSIGGPQETQYF. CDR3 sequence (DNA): TGTGCCAGCAGTATCGGGGGTCCCCAAGAGACCCAGTACTTC.